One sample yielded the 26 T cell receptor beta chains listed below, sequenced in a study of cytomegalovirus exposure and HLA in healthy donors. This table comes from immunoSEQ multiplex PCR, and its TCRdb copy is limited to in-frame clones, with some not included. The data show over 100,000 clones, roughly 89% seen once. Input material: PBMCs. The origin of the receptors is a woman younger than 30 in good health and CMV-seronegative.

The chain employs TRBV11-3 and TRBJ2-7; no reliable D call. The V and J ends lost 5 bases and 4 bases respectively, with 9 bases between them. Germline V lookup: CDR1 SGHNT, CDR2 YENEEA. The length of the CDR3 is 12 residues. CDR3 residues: CASSGPGYEQYF. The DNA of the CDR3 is TGTGCCAGCAGCGGTCCGGGTTACGAGCAGTACTTC.

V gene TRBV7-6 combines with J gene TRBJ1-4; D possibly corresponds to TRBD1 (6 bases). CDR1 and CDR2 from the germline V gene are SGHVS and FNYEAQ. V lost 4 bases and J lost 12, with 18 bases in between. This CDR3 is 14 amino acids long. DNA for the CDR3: TGTGCCAGCAGCTCCCCGGGGGGCCCGGATGAACTGTTTTTT. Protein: CASSSPGGPDELFF.

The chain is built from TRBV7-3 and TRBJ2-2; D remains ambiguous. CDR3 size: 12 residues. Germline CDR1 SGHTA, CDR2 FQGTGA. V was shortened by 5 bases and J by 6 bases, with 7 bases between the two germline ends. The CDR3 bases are TGTGCCAGCAGCCATCCCCCCGGGGAGCTGTTTTTT. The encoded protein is CASSHPPGELFF.

As DNA, the CDR3 is TGCGCCAGCAGCCGATTCGGAGCAAACAGGGATTTGATGATTAACACTGAAGCTTTCTTT. It specifies CASSRFGANRDLMINTEAFF. J is TRBJ1-1 and V is TRBV5-1; a weak D match, TRBD1 (6 bases). V was cut by 4 bases and J by 2 bases, with 30 bases left in between. CDR1 and CDR2 (germline): SGHRS, YFSETQ. The CDR3 extends over 20 amino acids.

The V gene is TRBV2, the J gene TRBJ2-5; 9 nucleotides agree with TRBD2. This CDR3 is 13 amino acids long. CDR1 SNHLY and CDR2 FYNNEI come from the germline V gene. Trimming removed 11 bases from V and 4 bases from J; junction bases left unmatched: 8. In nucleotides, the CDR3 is TGTGCCGGACAACTAGCGGGCCCAGAGACCCAGTACTTC. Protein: CAGQLAGPETQYF.

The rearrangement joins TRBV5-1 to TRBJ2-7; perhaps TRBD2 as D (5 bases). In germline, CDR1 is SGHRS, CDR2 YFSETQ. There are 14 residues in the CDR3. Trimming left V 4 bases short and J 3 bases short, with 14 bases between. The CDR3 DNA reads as TGCGCCAGCAGCCCCCACGGAGGAAACTACGAGCAGTACTTC. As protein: CASSPHGGNYEQYF.

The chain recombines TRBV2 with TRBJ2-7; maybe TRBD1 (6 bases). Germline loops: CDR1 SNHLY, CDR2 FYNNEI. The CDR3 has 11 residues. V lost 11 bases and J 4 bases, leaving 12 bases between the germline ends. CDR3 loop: CASDRNYEQYF. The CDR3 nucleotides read TGTGCCTCCGACAGGAATTACGAGCAGTACTTC.

CDR3 DNA sequence: TGTGCCAGCAGTTACCATGGACAGGGAGGTACTGAAGCTTTCTTT. Residues: CASSYHGQGGTEAFF. This chain links TRBV6-5 with TRBJ1-1, with 8 bases aligning to TRBD1. This CDR3 comprises 15 residues. The V gene's germline CDR1 is MNHEY and CDR2 SVGAGI. The ends lost 2 bases at V and 5 bases at J; junction bases unmatched: 7.

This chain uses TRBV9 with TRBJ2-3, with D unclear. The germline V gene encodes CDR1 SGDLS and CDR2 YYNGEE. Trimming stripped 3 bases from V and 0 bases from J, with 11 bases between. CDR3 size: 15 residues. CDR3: CASSAAPFSTDTQYF. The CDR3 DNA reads TGTGCCAGCAGCGCTGCGCCCTTTAGCACAGATACGCAGTATTTT.

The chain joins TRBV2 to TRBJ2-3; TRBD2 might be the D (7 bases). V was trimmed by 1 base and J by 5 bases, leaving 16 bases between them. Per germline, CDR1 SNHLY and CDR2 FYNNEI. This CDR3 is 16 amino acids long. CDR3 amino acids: CASSEEWGGVLDTQYF. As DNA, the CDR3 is TGTGCCAGCAGTGAAGAGTGGGGGGGCGTTTTAGATACGCAGTATTTT.

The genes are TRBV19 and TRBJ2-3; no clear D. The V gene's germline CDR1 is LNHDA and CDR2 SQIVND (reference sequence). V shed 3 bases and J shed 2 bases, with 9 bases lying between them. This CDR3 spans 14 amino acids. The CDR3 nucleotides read TGTGCCAGTAGTATCTACCTTAACACAGATACGCAGTATTTT. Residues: CASSIYLNTDTQYF. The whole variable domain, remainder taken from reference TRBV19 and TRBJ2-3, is DGGITQSPKYLFRKEGQNVTLSCEQNLNHDAMYWYRQDPGQGLRLIYYSQIVNDFQKGDIAEGYSVSREKKESFPLTVTSAQKNPTAFYLCASSIYLNTDTQYFGPGTRLTVL.

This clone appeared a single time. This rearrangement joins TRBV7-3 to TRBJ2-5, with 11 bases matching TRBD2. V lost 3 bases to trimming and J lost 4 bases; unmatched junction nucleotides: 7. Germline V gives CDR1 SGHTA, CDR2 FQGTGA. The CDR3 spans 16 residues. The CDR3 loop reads CASSFGLAGGRETQYF. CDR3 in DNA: TGTGCCAGCAGCTTTGGGCTAGCGGGGGGAAGAGAGACCCAGTACTTC.

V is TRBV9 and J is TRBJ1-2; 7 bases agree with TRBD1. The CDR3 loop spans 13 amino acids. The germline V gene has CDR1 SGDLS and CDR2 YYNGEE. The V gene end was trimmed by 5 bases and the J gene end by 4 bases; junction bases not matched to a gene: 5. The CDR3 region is CASSPRDSYGYTF. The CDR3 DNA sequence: TGTGCCAGCAGTCCCCGGGACAGCTATGGCTACACCTTC.

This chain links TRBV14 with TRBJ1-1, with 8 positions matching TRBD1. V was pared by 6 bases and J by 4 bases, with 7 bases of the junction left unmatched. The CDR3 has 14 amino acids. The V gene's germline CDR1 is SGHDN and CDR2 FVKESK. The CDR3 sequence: CASRPTGGFTEAFF. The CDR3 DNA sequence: TGTGCCAGCAGGCCTACAGGGGGATTCACTGAAGCTTTCTTT.

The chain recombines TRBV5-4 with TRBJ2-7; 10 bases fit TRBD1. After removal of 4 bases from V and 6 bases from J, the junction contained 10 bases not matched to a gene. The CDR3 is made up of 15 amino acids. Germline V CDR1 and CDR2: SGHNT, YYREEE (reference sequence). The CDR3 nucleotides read TGTGCCAGCAGCCTCGGGACAGGGGATTATCGCGAGCAGTACTTC. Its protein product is CASSLGTGDYREQYF.

The CDR3 DNA reads as TGTGCCAGCAGACAGCGGGGGCTAAACACAGATACGCAGTATTTT. It encodes CASRQRGLNTDTQYF. This chain connects TRBV9 to TRBJ2-3; TRBD2 matches at 8 bases. This CDR3 contains 15 residues. Germline V gene data show CDR1 as SGDLS and CDR2 as YYNGEE. V dropped 5 bases and J dropped 2; count of bases not matched to a gene: 7.

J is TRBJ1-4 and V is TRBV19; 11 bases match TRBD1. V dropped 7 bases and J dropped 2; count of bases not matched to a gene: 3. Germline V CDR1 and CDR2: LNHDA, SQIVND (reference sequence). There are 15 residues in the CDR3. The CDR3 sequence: CASTRDRGTNEKLFF. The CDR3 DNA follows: TGTGCCAGTACCCGGGACAGGGGGACTAATGAAAAACTGTTTTTT.

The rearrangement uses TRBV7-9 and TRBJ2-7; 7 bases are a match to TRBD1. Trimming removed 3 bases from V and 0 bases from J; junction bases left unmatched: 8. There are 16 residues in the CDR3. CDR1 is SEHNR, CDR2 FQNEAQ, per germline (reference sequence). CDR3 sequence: CASSFKAGTASYEQYF. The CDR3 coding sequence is TGTGCCAGCAGCTTCAAAGCCGGGACAGCCTCCTACGAGCAGTACTTC.

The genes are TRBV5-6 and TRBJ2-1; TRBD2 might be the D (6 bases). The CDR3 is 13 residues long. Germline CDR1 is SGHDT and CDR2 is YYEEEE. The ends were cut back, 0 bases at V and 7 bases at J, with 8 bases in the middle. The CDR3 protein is CASSLGRGNEQFF. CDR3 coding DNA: TGTGCCAGCAGCTTGGGCCGGGGGAATGAGCAGTTCTTC.

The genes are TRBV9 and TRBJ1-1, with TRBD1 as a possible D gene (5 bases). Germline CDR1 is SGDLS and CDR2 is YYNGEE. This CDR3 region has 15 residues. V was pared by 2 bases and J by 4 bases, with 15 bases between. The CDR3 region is CASSVGGTFGTEAFF. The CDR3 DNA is TGTGCCAGCAGCGTGGGGGGGACCTTTGGCACTGAAGCTTTCTTT.

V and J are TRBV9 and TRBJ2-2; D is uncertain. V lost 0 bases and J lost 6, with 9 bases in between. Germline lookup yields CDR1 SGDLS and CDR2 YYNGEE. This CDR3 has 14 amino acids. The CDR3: CASSVVPGPGELFF. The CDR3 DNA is TGTGCCAGCAGCGTAGTCCCTGGCCCCGGGGAGCTGTTTTTT.

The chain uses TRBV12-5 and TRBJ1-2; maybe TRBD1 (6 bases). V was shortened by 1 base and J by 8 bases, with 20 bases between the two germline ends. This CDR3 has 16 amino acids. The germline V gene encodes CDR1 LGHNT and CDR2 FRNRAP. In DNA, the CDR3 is TGTGCTAGTGGTTTGGCCCACAGGGCCCGGGAGGAAGGCTACACCTTC. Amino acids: CASGLAHRAREEGYTF. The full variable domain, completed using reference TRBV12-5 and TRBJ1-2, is DARVTQTPRHKVTEMGQEVTMRCQPILGHNTVFWYRQTMMQGLELLAYFRNRAPLDDSGMPKDRFSAEMPDATLATLKIQPSEPRDSAVYFCASGLAHRAREEGYTFGSGTRLTVV.

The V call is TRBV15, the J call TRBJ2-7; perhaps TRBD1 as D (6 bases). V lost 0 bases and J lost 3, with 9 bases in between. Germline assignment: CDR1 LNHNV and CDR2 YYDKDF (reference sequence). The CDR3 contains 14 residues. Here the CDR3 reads CATSRDRGHYEQYF. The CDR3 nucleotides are TGTGCCACCAGCAGAGATCGGGGACACTACGAGCAGTACTTC.

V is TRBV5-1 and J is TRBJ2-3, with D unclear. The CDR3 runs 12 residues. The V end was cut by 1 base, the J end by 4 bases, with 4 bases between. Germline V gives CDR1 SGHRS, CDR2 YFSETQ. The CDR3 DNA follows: TGCGCCAGCAGCTTGTATTCAGATACGCAGTATTTT. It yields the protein CASSLYSDTQYF.

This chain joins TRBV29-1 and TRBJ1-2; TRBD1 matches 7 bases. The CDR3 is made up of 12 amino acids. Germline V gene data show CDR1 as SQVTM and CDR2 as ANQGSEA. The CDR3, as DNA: TGCAGTGAGGGTGAGGGGGCTGGCGGCTACACCTTC. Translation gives CSEGEGAGGYTF.

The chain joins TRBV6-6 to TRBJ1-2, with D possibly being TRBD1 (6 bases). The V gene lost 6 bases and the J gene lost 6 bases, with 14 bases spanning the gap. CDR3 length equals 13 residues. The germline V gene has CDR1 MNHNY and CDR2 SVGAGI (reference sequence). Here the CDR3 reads CASRDAGEDGYTF. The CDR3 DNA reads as TGTGCCAGCAGGGATGCAGGGGAAGATGGCTACACCTTC.